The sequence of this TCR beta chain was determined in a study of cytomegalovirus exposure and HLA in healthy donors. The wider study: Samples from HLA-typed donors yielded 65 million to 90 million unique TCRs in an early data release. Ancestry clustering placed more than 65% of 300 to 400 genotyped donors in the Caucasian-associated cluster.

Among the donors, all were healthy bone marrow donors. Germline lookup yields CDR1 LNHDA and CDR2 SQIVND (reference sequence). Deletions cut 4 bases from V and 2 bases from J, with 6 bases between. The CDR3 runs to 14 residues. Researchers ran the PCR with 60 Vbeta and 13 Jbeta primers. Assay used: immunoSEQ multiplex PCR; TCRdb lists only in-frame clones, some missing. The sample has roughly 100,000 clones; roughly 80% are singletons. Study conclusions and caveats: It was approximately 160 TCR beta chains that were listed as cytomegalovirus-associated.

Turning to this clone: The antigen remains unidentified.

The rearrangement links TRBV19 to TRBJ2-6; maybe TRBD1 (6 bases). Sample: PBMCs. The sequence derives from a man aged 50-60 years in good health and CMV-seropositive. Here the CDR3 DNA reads TGTGCCAGTAGTACAGGGGCTGGGGCCAACGTCCTGACTTTC. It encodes CASSTGAGANVLTF.